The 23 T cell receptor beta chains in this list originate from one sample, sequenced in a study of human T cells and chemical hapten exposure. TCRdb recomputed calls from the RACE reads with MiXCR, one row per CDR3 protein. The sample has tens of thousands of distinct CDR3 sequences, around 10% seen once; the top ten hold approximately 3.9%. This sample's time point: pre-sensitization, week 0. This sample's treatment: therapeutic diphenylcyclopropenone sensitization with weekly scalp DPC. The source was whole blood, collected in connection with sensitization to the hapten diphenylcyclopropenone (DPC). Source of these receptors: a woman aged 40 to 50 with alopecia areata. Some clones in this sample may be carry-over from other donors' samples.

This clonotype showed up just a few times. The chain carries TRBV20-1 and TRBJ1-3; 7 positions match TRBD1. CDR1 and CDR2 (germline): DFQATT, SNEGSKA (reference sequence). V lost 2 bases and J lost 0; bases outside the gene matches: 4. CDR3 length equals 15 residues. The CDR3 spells CSARPNRGSGNTIYF. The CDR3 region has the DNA TGCAGTGCTAGACCCAACAGGGGCTCTGGAAACACCATATATTTT.

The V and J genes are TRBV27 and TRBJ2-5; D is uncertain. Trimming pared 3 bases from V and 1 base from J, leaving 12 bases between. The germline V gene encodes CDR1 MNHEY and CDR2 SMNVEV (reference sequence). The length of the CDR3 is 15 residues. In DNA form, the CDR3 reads TGTGCCAGCAGTTTGGGAATCACCAGCCAAGAGACCCAGTACTTC. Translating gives CASSLGITSQETQYF.

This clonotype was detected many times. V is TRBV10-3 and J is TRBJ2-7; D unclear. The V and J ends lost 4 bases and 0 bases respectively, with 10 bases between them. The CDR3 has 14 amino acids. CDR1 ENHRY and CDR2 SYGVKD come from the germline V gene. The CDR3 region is CAISVSDTSYEQYF. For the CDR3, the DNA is TGTGCCATCAGTGTATCAGACACCTCCTACGAGCAGTACTTC.

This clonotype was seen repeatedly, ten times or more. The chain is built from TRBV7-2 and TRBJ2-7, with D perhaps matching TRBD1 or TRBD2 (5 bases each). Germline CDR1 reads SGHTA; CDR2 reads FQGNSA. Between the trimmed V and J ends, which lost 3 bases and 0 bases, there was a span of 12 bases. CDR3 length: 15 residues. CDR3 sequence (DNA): TGTGCCAGCAGCTTCCGCGCAGGGAGCTCCTACGAGCAGTACTTC. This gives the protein CASSFRAGSSYEQYF.

The CDR3 region is CASSRTPPGQRSYEQYF. The CDR3 coding sequence is TGTGCCAGCAGTCGTACTCCTCCGGGACAGCGCTCCTACGAGCAGTACTTC. V is TRBV6-5 and J is TRBJ2-7; TRBD1 matches at 7 bases. The V segment lost 5 bases and the J segment 0 bases; nucleotides outside the gene matches: 13. The CDR3 has 17 residues. CDR1 is MNHEY and CDR2 is SVGAGI in the germline V gene.

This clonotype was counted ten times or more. CDR3 protein: CSHRGQGTQYF. CDR3 nucleotides: TGCAGCCACAGGGGGCAGGGGACCCAGTACTTC. This chain links TRBV29-1 with TRBJ2-5; 9 bases are shared with TRBD1. Trimming took 8 bases from V and 7 from J; bases not matched to a gene: 5. CDR3 size: 11 residues. Germline V gene sequence: CDR1 SQVTM, CDR2 ANQGSEA.

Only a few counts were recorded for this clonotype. The CDR3, as DNA: TGCAGTGCGCGAGACAGGGGGCGAAGCGACTATAATTCACCCCTCCACTTT. Amino acids: CSARDRGRSDYNSPLHF. The V gene is TRBV20-1, the J gene TRBJ1-6; 10 bases line up with TRBD1. V trimming: 6 bases; J trimming: 3 bases; junction bases outside the gene matches: 11. CDR1 and CDR2 from the germline V gene are DFQATT and SNEGSKA (reference sequence). The CDR3 runs to 17 residues.

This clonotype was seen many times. CDR3 region: CSVENRDRGSGNTIYF. The DNA for the CDR3 is TGCAGCGTTGAAAACCGGGACAGGGGTTCTGGAAACACCATATATTTT. The chain has TRBV29-1 and TRBJ1-3; TRBD1 matches 10 bases. Germline lookup yields CDR1 SQVTM and CDR2 ANQGSEA. The CDR3 is made up of 16 amino acids. V dropped 2 bases and J dropped 1; count of bases not matched to a gene: 5.

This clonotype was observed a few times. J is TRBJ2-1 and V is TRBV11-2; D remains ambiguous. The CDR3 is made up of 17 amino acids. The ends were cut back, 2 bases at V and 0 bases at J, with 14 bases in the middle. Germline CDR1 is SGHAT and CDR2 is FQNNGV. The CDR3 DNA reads TGTGCCAGCAGCTTAAATTTACGAGTCGGCTCCTACAATGAGCAGTTCTTC. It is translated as CASSLNLRVGSYNEQFF.

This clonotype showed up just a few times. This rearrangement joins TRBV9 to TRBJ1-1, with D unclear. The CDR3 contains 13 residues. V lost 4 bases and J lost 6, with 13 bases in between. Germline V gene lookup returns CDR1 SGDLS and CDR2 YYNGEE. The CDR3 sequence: CASSPTLYPEAFF. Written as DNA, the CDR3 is TGTGCCAGCAGCCCCACGCTTTATCCTGAAGCTTTCTTT.

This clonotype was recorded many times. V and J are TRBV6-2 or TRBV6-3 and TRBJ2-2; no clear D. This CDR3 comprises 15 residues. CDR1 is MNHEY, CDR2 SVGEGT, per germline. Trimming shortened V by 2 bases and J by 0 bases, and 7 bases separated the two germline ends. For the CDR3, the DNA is TGTGCCAGCAGTTACCACAATACGAACACCGGGGAGCTGTTTTTT. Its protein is CASSYHNTNTGELFF.

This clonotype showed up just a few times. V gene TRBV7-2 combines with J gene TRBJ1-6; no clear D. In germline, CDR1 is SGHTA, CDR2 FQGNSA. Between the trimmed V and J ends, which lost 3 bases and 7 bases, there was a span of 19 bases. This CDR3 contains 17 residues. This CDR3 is CASSFSSQSKLNSPLHF. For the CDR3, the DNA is TGTGCCAGCAGCTTCTCATCACAGAGCAAGTTGAATTCACCCCTCCACTTT.

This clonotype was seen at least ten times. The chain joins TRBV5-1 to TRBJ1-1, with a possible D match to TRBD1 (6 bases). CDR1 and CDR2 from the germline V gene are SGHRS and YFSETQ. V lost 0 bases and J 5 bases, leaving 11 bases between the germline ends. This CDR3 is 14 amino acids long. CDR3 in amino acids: CASSLAGGGTEAFF. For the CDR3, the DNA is TGCGCCAGCAGCTTGGCTGGGGGCGGGACTGAAGCTTTCTTT.

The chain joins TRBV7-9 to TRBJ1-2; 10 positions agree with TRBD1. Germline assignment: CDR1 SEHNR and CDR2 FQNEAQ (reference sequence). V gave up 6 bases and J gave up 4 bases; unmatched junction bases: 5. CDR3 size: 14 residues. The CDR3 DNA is TGTGCCAGCAGGAGGGACAGGGGCGGCTATGGCTACACCTTC. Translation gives CASRRDRGGYGYTF.

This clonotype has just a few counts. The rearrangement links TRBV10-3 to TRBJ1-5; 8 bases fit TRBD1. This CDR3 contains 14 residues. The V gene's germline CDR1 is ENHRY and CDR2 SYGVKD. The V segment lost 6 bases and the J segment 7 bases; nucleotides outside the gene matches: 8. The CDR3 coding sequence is TGTGCCATCAGCGTTTCCGACAGGGGCCAGCCCCAGCATTTT. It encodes CAISVSDRGQPQHF.

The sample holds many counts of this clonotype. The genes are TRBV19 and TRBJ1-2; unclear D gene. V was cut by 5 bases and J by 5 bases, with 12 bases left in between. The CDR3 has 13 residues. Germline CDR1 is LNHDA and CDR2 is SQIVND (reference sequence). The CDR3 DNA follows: TGTGCCAGTAGTGACCGGCAGTTATATGGCTACACCTTC. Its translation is CASSDRQLYGYTF. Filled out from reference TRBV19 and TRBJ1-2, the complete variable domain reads DGGITQSPKYLFRKEGQNVTLSCEQNLNHDAMYWYRQDPGQGLRLIYYSQIVNDFQKGDIAEGYSVSREKKESFPLTVTSAQKNPTAFYLCASSDRQLYGYTFGSGTRLTVV.

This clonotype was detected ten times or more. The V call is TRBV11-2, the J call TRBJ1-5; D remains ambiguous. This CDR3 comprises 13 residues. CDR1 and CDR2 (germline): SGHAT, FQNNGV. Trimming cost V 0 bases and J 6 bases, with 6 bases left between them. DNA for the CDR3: TGTGCCAGCAGCTTAGATCCCGGTCAGCCCCAGCATTTT. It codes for CASSLDPGQPQHF.

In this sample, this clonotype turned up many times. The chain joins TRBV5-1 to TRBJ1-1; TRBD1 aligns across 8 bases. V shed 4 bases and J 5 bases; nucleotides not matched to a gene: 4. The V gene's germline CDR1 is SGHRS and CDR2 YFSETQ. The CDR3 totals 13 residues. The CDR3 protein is CASSVTGVTEAFF. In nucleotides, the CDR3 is TGCGCCAGCAGCGTGACAGGGGTTACTGAAGCTTTCTTT.

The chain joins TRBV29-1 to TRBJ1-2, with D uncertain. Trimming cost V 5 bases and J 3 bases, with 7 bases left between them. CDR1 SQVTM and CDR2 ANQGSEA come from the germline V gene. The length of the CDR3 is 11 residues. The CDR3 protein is CSVLGYYGYTF. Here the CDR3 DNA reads TGCAGCGTTCTGGGGTACTATGGCTACACCTTC.

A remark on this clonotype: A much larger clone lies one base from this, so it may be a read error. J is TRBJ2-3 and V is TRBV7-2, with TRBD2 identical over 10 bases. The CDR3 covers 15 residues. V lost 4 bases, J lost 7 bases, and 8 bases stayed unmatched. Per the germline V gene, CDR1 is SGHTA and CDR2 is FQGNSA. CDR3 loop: CASSSWLAGANTQYF. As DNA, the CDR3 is TGTGCCAGCAGCTCATGGCTAGCGGGGGCTAATACGCAGTATTTT.

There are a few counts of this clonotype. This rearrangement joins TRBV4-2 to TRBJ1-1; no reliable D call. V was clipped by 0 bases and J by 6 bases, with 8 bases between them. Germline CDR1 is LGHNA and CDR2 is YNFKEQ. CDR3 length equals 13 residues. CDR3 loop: CASSQDLFPEAFF. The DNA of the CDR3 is TGTGCCAGCAGCCAAGATCTATTCCCTGAAGCTTTCTTT.

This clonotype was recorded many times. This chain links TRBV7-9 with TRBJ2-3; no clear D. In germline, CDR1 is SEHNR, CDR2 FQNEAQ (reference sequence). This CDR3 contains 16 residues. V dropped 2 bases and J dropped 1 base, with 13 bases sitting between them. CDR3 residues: CASSLYSGLRTDTQYF. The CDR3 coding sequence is TGTGCCAGCAGCTTATACTCAGGTCTACGCACAGATACGCAGTATTTT.

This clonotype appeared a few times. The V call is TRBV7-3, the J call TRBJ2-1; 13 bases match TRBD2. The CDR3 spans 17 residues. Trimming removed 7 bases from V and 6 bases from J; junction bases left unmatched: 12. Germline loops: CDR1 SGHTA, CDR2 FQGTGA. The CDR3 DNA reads TGTGCCAGCACCCGACTAGCGGGGGGCCCAGTGTCCAATGAGCAGTTCTTC. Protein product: CASTRLAGGPVSNEQFF.